Presented here are 17 T cell receptor beta chains from one specimen sequenced in a study of blood T cell repertoires in COVID-19. Only in-frame clones appear in the TCRdb table, and some are missing; sequencing was by immunoSEQ multiplex PCR. The sample has approximately 58,000 clones, more than 75% seen once. The sample was peripheral blood. These receptors were collected from a man between 40 and 49 years old with active COVID-19.

The chain couples TRBV28 to TRBJ2-2; unclear D gene. Germline CDR1 and CDR2: MDHEN and SYDVKM. V was shortened by 5 bases and J by 0 bases, with 10 bases between the two germline ends. The CDR3 runs to 15 residues. This CDR3 is CASSLALANTGELFF. CDR3 in DNA: TGTGCCAGCAGTCTTGCCCTAGCGAACACCGGGGAGCTGTTTTTT. Looking up the rest from reference TRBV28 and TRBJ2-2 gives the full variable domain: DVKVTQSSRYLVKRTGEKVFLECVQDMDHENMFWYRQDPGLGLRLIYFSYDVKMKEKGDIPEGYSVSREKKERFSLILESASTNQTSMYLCASSLALANTGELFFGEGSRLTVL.

This clone is a singleton in its sample. The chain employs TRBV3-1 (or the pseudogene TRBV3-2) and TRBJ2-7; a weak D match, TRBD2 (5 bases). The germline V and J ends were trimmed by 4 bases and 5 bases, with 9 bases remaining between them. The CDR3 length is 12 residues. Looked up from germline, CDR1 is LGHDT and CDR2 is YNNKEL (reference sequence). The CDR3 nucleotides are TGTGCCAGCAGCCGTACTAGTGACGAGCAGTACTTC. It encodes CASSRTSDEQYF.

V is TRBV30 and J is TRBJ1-1; 8 bases line up with TRBD1. Germline CDR1 and CDR2: GTSNPN and SVGIG (reference sequence). The J segment lost 4 bases and the V segment lost 2 bases, leaving 6 bases of the junction unmatched. The CDR3 is 14 amino acids. CDR3 sequence: CAWSKGQEFTEAFF. The CDR3 region has the DNA TGTGCCTGGAGTAAGGGACAGGAATTCACTGAAGCTTTCTTT.

The table lists this clone with a few counts. The chain links TRBV7-9 to TRBJ1-2; TRBD1 is a possible D gene (5 bases). The CDR3 runs to 15 residues. Germline CDR1 SEHNR, CDR2 FQNEAQ (reference sequence). V lost 5 bases to trimming and J lost 4 bases, with 17 bases between them. The CDR3 here is CASSGTRGGGYGYTF. The CDR3 nucleotides are TGTGCCAGCAGCGGCACCCGGGGGGGTGGCTATGGCTACACCTTC. Drawing the rest from reference TRBV7-9 and TRBJ1-2, the complete variable domain is DTGVSQNPRHKITKRGQNVTFRCDPISEHNRLYWYRQTLGQGPEFLTYFQNEAQLEKSRLLSDRFSAERPKGSFSTLEIQRTEQGDSAMYLCASSGTRGGGYGYTFGSGTRLTVV.

The rearrangement links TRBV9 to TRBJ2-3; 7 bases line up with TRBD2. V shed 0 bases and J 4 bases; nucleotides not matched to a gene: 5. Germline CDR1 SGDLS, CDR2 YYNGEE. There are 15 residues in the CDR3. CDR3 region: CASSVGQGGSDTQYF. The CDR3 nucleotides are TGTGCCAGCAGCGTAGGGCAGGGAGGGTCAGATACGCAGTATTTT.

This chain connects TRBV28 to TRBJ1-5; the D is unclear. This CDR3 contains 13 residues. Deletions cut 8 bases from V and 3 bases from J, with 11 bases between. Germline CDR1 reads MDHEN; CDR2 reads SYDVKM. In DNA form, the CDR3 reads TGTGCCAGCCACTGGGCTAACAATCAGCCCCAGCATTTT. Its translation is CASHWANNQPQHF.

This sequence joins TRBV29-1 and TRBJ2-2, with a possible D match to TRBD2 (6 bases). Per germline, CDR1 SQVTM and CDR2 ANQGSEA. The CDR3 sequence is 15 residues long. Trimming took 4 bases from V and 0 from J, leaving 12 bases between them. CDR3 loop: CSVVKTRTNTGELFF. The CDR3 DNA reads TGCAGCGTTGTAAAGACTAGAACGAACACCGGGGAGCTGTTTTTT.

This sequence joins TRBV11-2 and TRBJ2-2; TRBD1 matches at 7 bases. This CDR3 comprises 17 residues. Germline V lookup: CDR1 SGHAT, CDR2 FQNNGV. The V and J ends lost 5 bases and 5 bases, in that order; junction bases with no gene match: 14. CDR3 protein: CASSRPRRGRGTGELFF. CDR3 bases: TGTGCCAGCAGCCGCCCTCGAAGGGGGCGTGGAACCGGGGAGCTGTTTTTT. Full variable domain (missing parts from reference TRBV11-2 and TRBJ2-2): EAGVAQSPRYKIIEKRQSVAFWCNPISGHATLYWYQQILGQGPKLLIQFQNNGVVDDSQLPKDRFSAERLKGVDSTLKIQPAKLEDSAVYLCASSRPRRGRGTGELFFGEGSRLTVL.

V gene TRBV11-2 combines with J gene TRBJ1-2; 7 positions agree with TRBD1. The CDR3 runs 14 residues. Germline-derived CDR1 and CDR2 are SGHAT and FQNNGV. V shed 3 bases and J 4 bases; nucleotides not matched to a gene: 5. The CDR3 loop reads CASSFGQVAYGYTF. Here the CDR3 DNA reads TGTGCCAGCAGCTTCGGACAGGTAGCCTATGGCTACACCTTC.

The J gene is TRBJ1-5, the V gene TRBV4-2; D gene unclear. This CDR3 is built from 14 residues. V shed 3 bases and J shed 1 base, with 7 bases lying between them. Germline V CDR1 and CDR2: LGHNA, YNFKEQ. The CDR3 reads CASSQEQSNQPQHF. Here the CDR3 DNA reads TGTGCCAGCAGCCAGGAGCAGAGCAATCAGCCCCAGCATTTT.

V and J are TRBV18 and TRBJ1-4; TRBD1 agrees at 7 bases. Germline trimming cut 4 bases from V and 7 bases from J; bases unmatched to any gene: 6. Germline CDR1 and CDR2: KGHSH and LQKENI. This CDR3 region has 14 residues. The CDR3 loop is CASSRQGTGEKLFF. For the CDR3, the DNA is TGTGCCAGCTCACGACAGGGTACCGGTGAAAAACTGTTTTTT. Supplemented by reference TRBV18 and TRBJ1-4, the full variable domain reads NAGVMQNPRHLVRRRGQEARLRCSPMKGHSHVYWYRQLPEEGLKFMVYLQKENIIDESGMPKERFSAEFPKEGPSILRIQQVVRGDSAAYFCASSRQGTGEKLFFGSGTQLSVL.

V and J are TRBV28 and TRBJ1-6, with D tentatively TRBD1 (5 bases). Per the germline V gene, CDR1 is MDHEN and CDR2 is SYDVKM. This CDR3 comprises 15 residues. The V gene lost 5 bases and the J gene lost 3 bases, with 11 bases spanning the gap. The CDR3 protein is CASSPRQLYNSPLHF. The CDR3 coding sequence is TGTGCCAGCAGTCCCCGACAGCTCTATAATTCACCCCTCCACTTT.

The J gene is TRBJ1-1, the V gene TRBV18; maybe TRBD1 (5 bases). The CDR3 covers 14 residues. Trimming removed 6 bases at V and 0 bases at J, with 11 bases between. Germline V CDR1 and CDR2: KGHSH, LQKENI. The CDR3 nucleotides are TGTGCCAGCTCGCGACAGTCCATGAACACTGAAGCTTTCTTT. Translated: CASSRQSMNTEAFF.

V usage is TRBV15 and J usage is TRBJ2-2; no clear D. Germline V CDR1 and CDR2: LNHNV, YYDKDF (reference sequence). Trimming pared 5 bases from V and 3 bases from J, leaving 10 bases between. The length of the CDR3 is 14 residues. The CDR3 coding sequence is TGTGCCACCAGCGTCCGGGTTGACACCGGGGAGCTGTTTTTT. As protein: CATSVRVDTGELFF. The entire variable domain, with the rest obtained from reference TRBV15 and TRBJ2-2, is as follows: DAMVIQNPRYQVTQFGKPVTLSCSQTLNHNVMYWYQQKSSQAPKLLFHYYDKDFNNEADTPDNFQSRRPNTSFCFLDIRSPGLGDTAMYLCATSVRVDTGELFFGEGSRLTVL.

CDR3 coding DNA: TGTGCCAGCAGCCTGGGACAGGGCTACAATGAGCAGTTCTTC. Translating it yields CASSLGQGYNEQFF. J is TRBJ2-1 and V is TRBV11-3; 9 positions match TRBD1. CDR1 SGHNT and CDR2 YENEEA come from the germline V gene. Losses at the gene ends were 5 bases for V and 3 bases for J; bases not matched to a gene: 2. The CDR3 extends over 14 amino acids. Full variable domain (outside the CDR3, taken from reference TRBV11-3 and TRBJ2-1): EAGVVQSPRYKIIEKKQPVAFWCNPISGHNTLYWYLQNLGQGPELLIRYENEEAVDDSQLPKDRFSAERLKGVDSTLKIQPAELGDSAVYLCASSLGQGYNEQFFGPGTRLTVL.

CDR3 nucleotide sequence: TGTGCCAGCAGTTTCAACAGGGCCAGCAATCAGCCCCAGCATTTT. Translating it yields CASSFNRASNQPQHF. The chain couples TRBV27 to TRBJ1-5, with D possibly being TRBD1 (6 bases). The germline V gene encodes CDR1 MNHEY and CDR2 SMNVEV (reference sequence). With 3 bases removed from V and 1 base from J, the gap between germline ends came to 10 bases. The CDR3 runs 15 residues.

This chain joins TRBV7-2 and TRBJ2-3; possible D gene TRBD2, 6 bases. V was pared by 5 bases and J by 1 base, with 10 bases between. The CDR3 length is 14 residues. In germline, CDR1 is SGHTA, CDR2 FQGNSA. CDR3 bases: TGTGCCAGCAGCCGGGACTTTGGCACAGATACGCAGTATTTT. Protein sequence: CASSRDFGTDTQYF.